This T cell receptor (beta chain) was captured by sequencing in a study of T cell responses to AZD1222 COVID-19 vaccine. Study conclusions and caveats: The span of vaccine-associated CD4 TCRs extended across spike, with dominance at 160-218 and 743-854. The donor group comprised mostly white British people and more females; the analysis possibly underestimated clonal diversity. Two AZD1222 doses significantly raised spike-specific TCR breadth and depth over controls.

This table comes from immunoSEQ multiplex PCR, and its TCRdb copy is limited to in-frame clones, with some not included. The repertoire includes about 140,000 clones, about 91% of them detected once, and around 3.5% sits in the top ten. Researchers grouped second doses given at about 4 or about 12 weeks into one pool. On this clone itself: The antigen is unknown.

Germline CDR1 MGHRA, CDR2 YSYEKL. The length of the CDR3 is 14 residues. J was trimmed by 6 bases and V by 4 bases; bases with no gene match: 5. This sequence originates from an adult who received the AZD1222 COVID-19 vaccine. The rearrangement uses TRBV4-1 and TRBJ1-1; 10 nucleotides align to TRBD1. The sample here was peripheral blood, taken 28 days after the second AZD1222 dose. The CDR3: CASSPTGTGAEAFF. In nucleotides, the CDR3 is TGCGCCAGCAGCCCCACGGGGACAGGGGCTGAAGCTTTCTTT.